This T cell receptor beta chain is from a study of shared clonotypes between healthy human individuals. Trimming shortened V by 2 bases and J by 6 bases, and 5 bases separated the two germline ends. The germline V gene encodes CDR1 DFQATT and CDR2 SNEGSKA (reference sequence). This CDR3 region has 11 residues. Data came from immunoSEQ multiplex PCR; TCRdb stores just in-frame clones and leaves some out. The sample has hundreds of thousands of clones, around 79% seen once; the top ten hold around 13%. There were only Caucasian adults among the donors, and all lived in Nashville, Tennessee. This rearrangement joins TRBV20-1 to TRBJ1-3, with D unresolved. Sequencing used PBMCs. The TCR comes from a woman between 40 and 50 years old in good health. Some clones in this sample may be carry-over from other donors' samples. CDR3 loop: CSARWENTIYF. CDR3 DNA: TGCAGTGCTAGATGGGAAAACACCATATATTTT.